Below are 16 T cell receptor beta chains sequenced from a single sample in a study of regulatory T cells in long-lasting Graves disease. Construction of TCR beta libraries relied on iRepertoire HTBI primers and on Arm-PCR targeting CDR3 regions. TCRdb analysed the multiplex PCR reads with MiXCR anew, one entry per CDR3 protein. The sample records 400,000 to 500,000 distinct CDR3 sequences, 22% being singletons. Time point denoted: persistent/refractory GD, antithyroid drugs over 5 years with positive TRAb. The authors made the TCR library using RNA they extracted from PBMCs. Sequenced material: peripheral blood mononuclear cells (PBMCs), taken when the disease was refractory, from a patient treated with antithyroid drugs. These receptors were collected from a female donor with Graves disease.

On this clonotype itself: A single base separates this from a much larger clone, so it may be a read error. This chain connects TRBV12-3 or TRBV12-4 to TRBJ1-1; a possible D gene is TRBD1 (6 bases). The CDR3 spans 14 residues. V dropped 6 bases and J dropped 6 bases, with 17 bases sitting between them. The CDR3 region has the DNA TGTGCCAGCAGCTTCTCCCGGGACAACCCTGAAGCTTTCTTT. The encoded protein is CASSFSRDNPEAFF.

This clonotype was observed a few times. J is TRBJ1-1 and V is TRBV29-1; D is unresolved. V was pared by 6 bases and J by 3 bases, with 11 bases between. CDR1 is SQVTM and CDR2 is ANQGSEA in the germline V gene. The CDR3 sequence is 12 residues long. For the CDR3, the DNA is TGCAGCGTGGATTTTTTGGACACTGAAGCTTTCTTT. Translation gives CSVDFLDTEAFF.

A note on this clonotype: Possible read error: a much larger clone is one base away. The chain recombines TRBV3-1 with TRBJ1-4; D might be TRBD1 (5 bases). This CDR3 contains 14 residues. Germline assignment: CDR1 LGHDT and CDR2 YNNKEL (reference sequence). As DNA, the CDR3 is TGTGCCAGCAGCCCGACAGTAGGTAATGAAAAACCGTTTTTT. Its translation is CASSPTVGNEKPFF.

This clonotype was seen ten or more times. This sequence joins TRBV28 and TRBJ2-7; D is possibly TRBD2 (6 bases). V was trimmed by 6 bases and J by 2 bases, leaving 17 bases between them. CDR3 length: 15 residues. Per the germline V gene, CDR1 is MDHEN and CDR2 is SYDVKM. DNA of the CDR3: TGTGCCAGCAGACCCCGTTTGGGGGGTGCCTACGAGCAGTACTTC. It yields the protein CASRPRLGGAYEQYF.

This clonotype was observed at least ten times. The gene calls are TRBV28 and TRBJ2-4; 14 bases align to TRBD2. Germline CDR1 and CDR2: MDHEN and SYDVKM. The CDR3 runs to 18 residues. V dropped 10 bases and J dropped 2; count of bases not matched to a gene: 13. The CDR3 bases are TGTGCCATCGGTACCCCGGGACTAGCGGGAGAGACCAAAAACATTCAGTACTTC. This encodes CAIGTPGLAGETKNIQYF.

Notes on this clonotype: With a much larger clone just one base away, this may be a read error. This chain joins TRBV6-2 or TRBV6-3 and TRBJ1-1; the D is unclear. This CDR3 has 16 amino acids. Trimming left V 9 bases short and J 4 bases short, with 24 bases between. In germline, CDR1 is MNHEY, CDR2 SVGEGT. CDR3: CARHPPSAHMSTEAFF. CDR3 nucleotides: TGTGCCAGGCACCCTCCCTCGGCCCATATGAGCACTGAAGCTTTCTTT.

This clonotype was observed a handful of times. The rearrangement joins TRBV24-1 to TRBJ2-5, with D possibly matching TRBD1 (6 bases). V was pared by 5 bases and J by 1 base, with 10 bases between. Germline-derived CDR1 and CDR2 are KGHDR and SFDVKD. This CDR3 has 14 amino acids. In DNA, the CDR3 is TGTGCCACCAGTGCCGCGACAGGCCAAGAGACCCAGTACTTC. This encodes CATSAATGQETQYF.

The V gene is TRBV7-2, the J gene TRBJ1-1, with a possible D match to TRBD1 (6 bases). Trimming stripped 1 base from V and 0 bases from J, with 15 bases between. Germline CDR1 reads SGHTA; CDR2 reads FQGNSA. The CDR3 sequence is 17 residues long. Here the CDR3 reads CASSLGGLRPMNTEAFF. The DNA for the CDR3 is TGTGCCAGCAGCTTAGGGGGGCTCAGACCCATGAACACTGAAGCTTTCTTT.

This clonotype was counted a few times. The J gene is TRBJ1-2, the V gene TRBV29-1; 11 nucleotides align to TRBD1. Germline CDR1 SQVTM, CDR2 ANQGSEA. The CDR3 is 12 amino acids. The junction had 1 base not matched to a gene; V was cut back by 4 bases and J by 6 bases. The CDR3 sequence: CSVADRGHGYTF. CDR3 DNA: TGCAGCGTTGCGGACAGGGGGCATGGCTACACCTTC.

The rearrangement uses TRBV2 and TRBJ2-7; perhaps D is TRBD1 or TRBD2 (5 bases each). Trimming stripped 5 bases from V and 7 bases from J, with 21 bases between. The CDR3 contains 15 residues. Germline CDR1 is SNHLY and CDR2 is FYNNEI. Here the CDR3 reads CASSSRAGDLWEQYF. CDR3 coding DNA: TGTGCCAGCAGTTCCCGGGCCGGGGACCTGTGGGAGCAGTACTTC.

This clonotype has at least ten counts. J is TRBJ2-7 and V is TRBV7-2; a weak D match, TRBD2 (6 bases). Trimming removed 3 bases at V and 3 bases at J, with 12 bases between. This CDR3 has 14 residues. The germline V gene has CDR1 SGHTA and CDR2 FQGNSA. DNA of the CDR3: TGTGCCAGCAGCTTTACCCGGGACTTCTACGAGCAGTACTTC. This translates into CASSFTRDFYEQYF.

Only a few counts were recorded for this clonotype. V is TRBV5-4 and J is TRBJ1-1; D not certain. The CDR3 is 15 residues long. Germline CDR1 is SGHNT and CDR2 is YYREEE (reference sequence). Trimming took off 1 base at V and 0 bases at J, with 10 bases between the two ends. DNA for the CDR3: TGTGCCAGCAGCTTGTTTTCCCTAATGAACACTGAAGCTTTCTTT. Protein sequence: CASSLFSLMNTEAFF.

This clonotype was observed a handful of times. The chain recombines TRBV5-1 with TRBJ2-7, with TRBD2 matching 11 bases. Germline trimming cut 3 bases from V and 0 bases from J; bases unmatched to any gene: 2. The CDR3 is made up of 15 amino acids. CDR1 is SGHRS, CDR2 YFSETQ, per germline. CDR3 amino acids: CASSWTSGFSYEQYF. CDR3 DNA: TGCGCCAGCAGCTGGACTAGCGGGTTCTCCTACGAGCAGTACTTC.

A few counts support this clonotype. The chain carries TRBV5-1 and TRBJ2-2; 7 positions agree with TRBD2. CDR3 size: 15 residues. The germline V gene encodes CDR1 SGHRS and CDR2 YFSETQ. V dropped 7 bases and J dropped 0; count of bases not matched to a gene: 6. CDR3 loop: CASSPSGSNTGELFF. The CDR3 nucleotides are TGCGCCAGCTCGCCTAGCGGATCGAACACCGGGGAGCTGTTTTTT.

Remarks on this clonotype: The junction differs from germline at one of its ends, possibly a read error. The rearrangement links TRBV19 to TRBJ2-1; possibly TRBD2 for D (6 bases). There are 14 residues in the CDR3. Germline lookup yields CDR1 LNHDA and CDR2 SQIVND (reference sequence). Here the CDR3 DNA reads TGTGCCGGTAGTATATCGTGGAGGGACAATGAGCAGTTCTTC. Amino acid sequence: CAGSISWRDNEQFF.

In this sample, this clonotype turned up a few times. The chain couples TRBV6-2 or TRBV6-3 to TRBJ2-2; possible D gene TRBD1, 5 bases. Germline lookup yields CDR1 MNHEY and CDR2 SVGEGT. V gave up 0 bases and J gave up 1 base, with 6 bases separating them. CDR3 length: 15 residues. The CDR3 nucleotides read TGTGCCAGCAGTTACTCGACAGAGAACACCGGGGAGCTGTTTTTT. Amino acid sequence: CASSYSTENTGELFF.